The rows below give T cell receptor beta chains drawn from one sample of a study of T cell responses to AZD1222 COVID-19 vaccine. Repertoires were generated with immunoSEQ multiplex PCR, while TCRdb's copy carries only in-frame clones and drops some. The table has about 100,000 clones, 80% to 95% seen once. This sample comprised peripheral blood, obtained on day 0 of AZD1222 vaccination. Source of these receptors: an adult in good health. CDR3s include the opening cysteine and the closing phenylalanine or tryptophan. A D gene is named only where the DNA matches it firmly. Only part of the rows carry a size: once, few, many, or a class if the clone is expanded.

d_call j_call clone_size v_call cdr3_nt cdr3_aa
- TRBJ2-5 - TRBV5-1 TGCGCCAGCAGCTTTTGGGCGGGCCGTGACCAAGAGACCCAGTACTTC CASSFWAGRDQETQYF
TRBD1 TRBJ1-2 - TRBV24-1 TGTGCCACCAGTGTGCAGGGGGACTATGGCTACACCTTC CATSVQGDYGYTF
- TRBJ1-4 - TRBV18 TGTGCCAGCTCACCCGGGGGGAATGAAAAACTGTTTTTT CASSPGGNEKLFF
- TRBJ1-1 - TRBV7-2 TGTGCCAGCAGCTGGAGTGGGTTGGGCACTGAAGCTTTCTTT CASSWSGLGTEAFF
- TRBJ1-2 few TRBV19 TGTGCCAGTAGCAGAGACATTATCTATGGCTACACCTTC CASSRDIIYGYTF
- TRBJ1-3 - TRBV7-8 TGTGCCAGCAGCCCAACGGCGGGGGCTGGAAACACCATATATTTT CASSPTAGAGNTIYF
- TRBJ2-3 - TRBV30 TGTGCCTGGAGTGTGGGGACCAGCACAGATACGCAGTATTTT CAWSVGTSTDTQYF
- TRBJ1-2 - TRBV28 TGTGCCAGCAGCCCGGAACGGCACTATGGCTACACCTTC CASSPERHYGYTF
TRBD2 TRBJ2-3 - TRBV5-8 TGTGCCAGCACCCTTGGACTAGCGGACACAGATACGCAGTATTTT CASTLGLADTDTQYF
- TRBJ1-6 - TRBV6-5 TGTGCCAGCAGTCCCACGATGACCTATAATTCACCCCTCCACTTT CASSPTMTYNSPLHF
- TRBJ1-2 - TRBV3-1/TRBV3-2 TGTGCCAGCAGCCAAGAGCGGACGCAGGGTTCCGATGGCTACACCTTC CASSQERTQGSDGYTF